These 5 T cell receptor beta chains originate from one sample sequenced in a study of blood T cell repertoires in COVID-19. Assay: immunoSEQ multiplex PCR; the TCRdb copy retains only in-frame clones and omits some. The data contain roughly 290,000 clones, approximately 90% of them singletons. Sequencing was done on a sample of PBMCs or T cells enriched from blood (not recorded which). The receptors here all came from a woman aged 40 to 50 who had recovered from COVID-19.

The genes are TRBV18 and TRBJ2-1; 7 positions agree with TRBD2. Looked up from germline, CDR1 is KGHSH and CDR2 is LQKENI. The V segment lost 4 bases and the J segment 0 bases; nucleotides outside the gene matches: 0. There are 14 residues in the CDR3. Here the CDR3 reads CASSRGGSYNEQFF. As DNA, the CDR3 is TGTGCCAGCTCACGGGGGGGCTCCTACAATGAGCAGTTCTTC.

The chain employs TRBV29-1 and TRBJ2-7, with 13 bases identical to TRBD2. CDR1 is SQVTM and CDR2 is ANQGSEA in the germline V gene. The CDR3 has 13 residues. Losses at the gene ends were 6 bases for V and 7 bases for J; bases not matched to a gene: 6. The CDR3 bases are TGCAGCGTCAGGACTAGCGGGAGAAGAGAGCAGTACTTC. It is translated as CSVRTSGRREQYF.

The chain joins TRBV28 to TRBJ2-6; 8 nucleotides match TRBD1. In germline, CDR1 is MDHEN, CDR2 SYDVKM. The CDR3 sequence is 15 residues long. The J segment lost 2 bases and the V segment lost 6 bases, leaving 3 bases of the junction unmatched. Here the CDR3 reads CASSPGGPGANVLTF. The CDR3 coding sequence is TGTGCCAGCAGCCCAGGGGGCCCTGGGGCCAACGTCCTGACTTTC. Together with reference TRBV28 and TRBJ2-6, the CDR3 gives the full variable domain: DVKVTQSSRYLVKRTGEKVFLECVQDMDHENMFWYRQDPGLGLRLIYFSYDVKMKEKGDIPEGYSVSREKKERFSLILESASTNQTSMYLCASSPGGPGANVLTFGAGSRLTVL.

This chain links TRBV30 with TRBJ2-7; 8 bases align to TRBD2. CDR3 length equals 13 residues. Trimming removed 3 bases from V and 6 bases from J; junction bases left unmatched: 7. Germline values: CDR1 GTSNPN, CDR2 SVGIG (reference sequence). The CDR3, as DNA: TGTGCCTGGAGCCAGCGGGAGTCTTCCGAGCAGTACTTC. Translation gives CAWSQRESSEQYF.

The rearrangement uses TRBV4-1 and TRBJ2-5; TRBD2 might be the D (5 bases). Trimming took off 1 base at V and 1 base at J, with 13 bases between the two ends. Looked up from germline, CDR1 is MGHRA and CDR2 is YSYEKL. The CDR3 runs 16 residues. The CDR3 region is CASSQVIATSQETQYF. CDR3 nucleotide sequence: TGCGCCAGCAGCCAAGTGATAGCGACCTCCCAAGAGACCCAGTACTTC.